This TCR beta chain was retrieved from a study of CDR3 diversity in severe acne. The germline V gene has CDR1 MGHRA and CDR2 YSYEKL. Trimming cost V 1 base and J 1 base, with 10 bases left between them. The CDR3 contains 15 residues. Points on this clonotype: A read error may be the cause here, since a much bigger clone is one base away.

Each CDR3 protein gets one entry after TCRdb re-called the PCR reads with MiXCR. Of roughly 100,000 distinct CDR3 sequences listed, approximately 47% are singletons. This rearrangement joins TRBV4-1 to TRBJ2-5; TRBD1 is a possible D gene (6 bases). The sequencing sample was made of blood. The source of this sequence is a male donor with acne. CDR3 bases: TGCGCCAGCAGCCAAGCCGCACAGGGCCAAGAGACCCAGTACTTC. Translating it yields CASSQAAQGQETQYF.